This T cell receptor beta chain was sequenced in a study of blood T cell repertoires in COVID-19. Study-level information: Italy, Spain and the United States were the sources of the convalescent and acute COVID-19 samples.

As handled by the study authors: Reference gene primer amplification yielded estimated nucleated cell counts. This table comes from immunoSEQ multiplex PCR, and its TCRdb copy is limited to in-frame clones, with some not included. From that table come the V and J calls and clone size; the DNA was used to work out D and trimming. The table includes around 170,000 clones, roughly four fifths detected once. CDR1 and CDR2 (germline): SGHTA, FQGNSA. There are 13 residues in the CDR3. Trimming removed 2 bases from V and 5 bases from J, with 7 bases in between. This sequence was found in a middle-aged woman with acute or convalescent COVID-19. The J gene is TRBJ1-5, the V gene TRBV7-2; a weak D match, TRBD1 (5 bases). The sequenced sample was peripheral blood. The chain's CDR3 is CASSLRGDQPQHF. CDR3 nucleotide sequence: TGTGCCAGCAGCTTAAGGGGTGATCAGCCCCAGCATTTT.